This TCR beta chain was recorded in a study of identical twins. A universal primer site was added by template switching, and unique molecular identifiers were carried by the cDNA. TCRdb ran MiXCR on the 5' RACE reads and lists one entry per CDR3 protein. The sample includes over 550,000 distinct CDR3 sequences, around 7.4% of them seen just once. The table lists this clonotype with many counts. Germline-derived CDR1 and CDR2 are ENHRY and SYGVKD. This CDR3 is 19 amino acids long. The J segment lost 9 bases and the V segment lost 2 bases, leaving 19 bases of the junction unmatched. These same data were also listed under a study on yellow fever vaccine responses in identical twins.

Sequencing was performed on PBMCs. The source of this sequence is a woman between 18 and 29 years old in good health. The rearrangement links TRBV10-3 to TRBJ1-6; 7 nucleotides line up with TRBD1. Here the CDR3 DNA reads TGTGCCATCAGTGAGCCGCCACGGACAGGAACACTATTCGGTTCACCCCTCCACTTT. Translating it yields CAISEPPRTGTLFGSPLHF.